The present T cell receptor beta chain was sequenced within a study of technical replicates of blood from four donors (dated by TCRdb to 2017 to 2019). The library was prepared using the immunoSEQ multiplex PCR assay. The table was pulled from immuneACCESS by TCRdb, which kept in-frame rearrangements only. Such tables lose some clones; where checked, under half of the loss comes from unresolved V genes, and the rest has no known cause. This sample is represented by roughly 100,000 clones; 90% to 96% of them were singletons. The ten largest clones capture 0.22% of the sample. CDR1 and CDR2, looked up from the germline V gene (reference sequence), are DFQATT and SNEGSKA. The CDR3 goes from the cysteine to the phenylalanine over 11 residues. The sequence is cut down to CDR3 DNA, 33 bases in frame from base 1. The V and J ends are trimmed by 2 bases and 0 bases, leaving 2 bases between them. Notes on this clone: Its cognate antigen has yet to be identified. No much larger clonotype is one base removed from it; base qualities were not supplied.

This clonotype was sampled from a human donor in good health. The sequenced sample was T cells isolated from PBMCs. Recombination linked TRBV20-1 to TRBJ2-7, with the D gene call left open. The sequenced DNA is TGCAGTGCTAGATACTCCTACGAGCAGTACTTC. Translated, it gives CSARYSYEQYF.